The text below deals with one TCR beta chain. Its antigen is not identified. The sample is drawn from a study of CD4 T cells in relation to SARS-CoV-2 and coronaviruses. Study-level background: TCR beta CDR3s were sequenced after approximately 11-day antigen culture of PBMCs. The restricting HLA molecule for shared crossreactive spike epitopes was mapped. Controls used an HIV-1 Nef peptide pool or no peptide. Study-level results: SARS-CoV-2-driven expansion was significantly weaker in crossreactive than monoreactive clones.

Per the germline V gene, CDR1 is GTSNPN and CDR2 is SVGIG (reference sequence). V was pared by 3 bases and J by 0 bases, with 7 bases of the junction left unmatched. The CDR3 is 15 residues long. Some clones are missing from TCRdb's copy, which holds only in-frame ones; the method was immunoSEQ multiplex PCR. The table lists roughly 21,000 clones, about three quarters of them singletons. Unexposed donor CD4+ T cells date from about 2011-2018, before the COVID-19 pandemic. Isolation of CD4+ T cells took place after around eleven days in culture. J is TRBJ2-5 and V is TRBV30, with 7 bases lining up with TRBD1. This TCR came from a human donor in good health. The specimen was CD4+ T cells from PBMCs, cultured in vitro. The CDR3 DNA is TGTGCCTGGAGCCGTGGGGACAGCTACCAAGAGACCCAGTACTTC. It yields the protein CAWSRGDSYQETQYF.